The entry below describes one TCR beta chain. These data come from a study of neoadjuvant anti-PD-1 for oral cavity cancer. Using immunoSEQ multiplex PCR, the repertoire was profiled, and TCRdb retains in-frame clones only, with some absent. The sample has about 14,000 clones; around three fifths are singletons. This clonotype originated in a person between 40 and 85 years old with oral cavity squamous cell carcinoma. This specimen was PBMCs, taken before nivolumab (anti-PD-1) treatment.

This chain's CDR3 is CASSIRSGTNQPQHF. CDR3 DNA sequence: TGTGCCAGTAGTATACGGTCGGGGACGAATCAGCCCCAGCATTTT. The chain has TRBV19 and TRBJ1-5; a possible D gene is TRBD1 (5 bases). CDR3 length: 15 amino acids. From germline, CDR1 is LNHDA and CDR2 SQIVND (reference sequence). Trimming took off 2 bases at V and 4 bases at J, with 12 bases between the two ends.